This T cell receptor beta chain was obtained from a study of cytomegalovirus exposure and HLA in healthy donors. Amplification used 60 Vbeta primers and 13 Jbeta primers. The repertoire was sequenced with immunoSEQ multiplex PCR; TCRdb's copy has only in-frame clones and lacks some. The data contain hundreds of thousands of clones, about 75% of them singletons. Study findings and constraints: V- and J-gene trimming of TCR beta was linked (in a later analysis) to a missense DCLRE1C variant.

The CDR3 spans 14 residues. Unmatched junction bases numbered 10, after V lost 4 bases and J lost 6 bases. The V gene's germline CDR1 is SGHKS and CDR2 YYEKEE (reference sequence). Concerning this clone: What it binds is unknown.

This clonotype was obtained from a female donor in good health and CMV-seronegative. Sequenced material: PBMCs. The rearrangement uses TRBV5-5 and TRBJ2-7; 7 positions match TRBD1. The DNA for the CDR3 is TGTGCCAGCAGCGGGCCCGTCACAGGGGTCGAGCAGTACTTC. Its translation: CASSGPVTGVEQYF. The full variable domain, its missing parts supplied by reference TRBV5-5 and TRBJ2-7, is DAGVTQSPTHLIKTRGQQVTLRCSPISGHKSVSWYQQVLGQGPQFIFQYYEKEERGRGNFPDRFSARQFPNYSSELNVNALLLGDSALYLCASSGPVTGVEQYFGPGTRLTVT.